These 20 T cell receptor beta chains originate from one sample sequenced in a study of neurological immune-mediated disorders. TCRdb reprocessed the 5' RACE reads via MiXCR and lists one record per CDR3 protein. In the table there are about 79,000 distinct CDR3 sequences, roughly 15% of which are singletons. What was sequenced was PBMCs. The receptors were sampled from a woman in her 50s in good health.

This rearrangement joins TRBV7-2 to TRBJ2-1; 7 bases fit TRBD2. The length of the CDR3 is 15 residues. Germline V gene sequence: CDR1 SGHTA, CDR2 FQGNSA. The V gene end was trimmed by 8 bases and the J gene end by 2 bases; junction bases not matched to a gene: 9. CDR3 residues: CASGPSGQPYNEQFF. The CDR3 nucleotides are TGTGCCAGCGGGCCTAGCGGACAACCCTACAATGAGCAGTTCTTC. The whole variable domain, remainder taken from reference TRBV7-2 and TRBJ2-1, is GAGVSQSPSNKVTEKGKDVELRCDPISGHTALYWYRQSLGQGLEFLIYFQGNSAPDKSGLPSDRFSAERTGGSVSTLTIQRTQQEDSAVYLCASGPSGQPYNEQFFGPGTRLTVL.

This clonotype showed up just a few times. A much larger clone lies one base from this, so it may be a read error. V gene TRBV7-2 combines with J gene TRBJ2-5, with D perhaps TRBD2 (6 bases). Germline lookup yields CDR1 SGHTA and CDR2 FQGNSA. This CDR3 region has 15 residues. The CDR3 is CAGSRLTGARQTQYF. The CDR3 DNA reads as TGTGCCGGCAGCCGCTTAACGGGAGCCCGCCAGACCCAGTACTTC.

This clonotype was found many times. J is TRBJ2-1 and V is TRBV11-3; TRBD2 matches at 10 bases. V trimming: 5 bases; J trimming: 8 bases; junction bases outside the gene matches: 6. Germline loops: CDR1 SGHNT, CDR2 YENEEA. This CDR3 spans 14 amino acids. CDR3 sequence: CASSPGLAIDEQFF. The DNA of the CDR3 is TGTGCCAGCAGCCCGGGACTAGCGATCGATGAGCAGTTCTTC.

This clonotype came up many times. J is TRBJ1-2 and V is TRBV3-1; D uncertain. The CDR3 has 14 residues. V dropped 0 bases and J dropped 4 bases, with 9 bases sitting between them. CDR1 and CDR2 (germline): LGHDT, YNNKEL (reference sequence). The CDR3 reads CASSQDWAIYGYTF. The CDR3 DNA reads TGTGCCAGCAGCCAAGATTGGGCCATCTATGGCTACACCTTC.

The table lists this clonotype with many counts. The J gene is TRBJ2-3, the V gene TRBV5-1, with D tentatively TRBD1 (5 bases). Trimming left V 3 bases short and J 0 bases short, with 8 bases between. This CDR3 is 14 amino acids long. CDR1 SGHRS and CDR2 YFSETQ come from the germline V gene. CDR3 sequence (DNA): TGCGCCAGCAGCTCTTGGACAAGCACAGATACGCAGTATTTT. It encodes CASSSWTSTDTQYF. Using reference TRBV5-1 and TRBJ2-3 for the parts outside the CDR3, the full variable domain is KAGVTQTPRYLIKTRGQQVTLSCSPISGHRSVSWYQQTPGQGLQFLFEYFSETQRNKGNFPGRFSGRQFSNSRSEMNVSTLELGDSALYLCASSSWTSTDTQYFGPGTRLTVL.

This chain uses TRBV6-5 with TRBJ1-1; a weak D match, TRBD1 (5 bases). Germline V gives CDR1 MNHEY, CDR2 SVGAGI. This CDR3 has 15 residues. The V and J ends lost 5 bases and 4 bases respectively, with 17 bases between them. The CDR3 DNA follows: TGTGCCAGCAGTCGCAGCGGGGGGGTTGGCACTGAAGCTTTCTTT. It translates to CASSRSGGVGTEAFF.

There are many counts of this clonotype. The rearrangement joins TRBV6-1 to TRBJ2-5; D is uncertain. V was clipped by 1 base and J by 4 bases, with 4 bases between them. This CDR3 has 12 residues. Germline CDR1 and CDR2: MNHNS and SASEGT. In nucleotides, the CDR3 is TGTGCCAGCAGTGAAGTTGGAGAGACCCAGTACTTC. This translates into CASSEVGETQYF.

Many counts were recorded for this clonotype. This chain's CDR3 is CASSLSRAQETQYF. The CDR3 region has the DNA TGCGCCAGCAGTCTCTCACGGGCGCAAGAGACCCAGTACTTC. This chain uses TRBV5-1 with TRBJ2-5; D gene ambiguous. CDR1 SGHRS and CDR2 YFSETQ come from the germline V gene. The CDR3 loop spans 14 amino acids. Trimming shortened V by 5 bases and J by 2 bases, and 13 bases separated the two germline ends.

This clonotype was seen more than once but under ten times. The V call is TRBV20-1, the J call TRBJ2-2, with D uncertain. The V gene's germline CDR1 is DFQATT and CDR2 SNEGSKA (reference sequence). The CDR3 is 14 amino acids. The germline V and J ends were trimmed by 5 bases and 5 bases, with 15 bases remaining between them. DNA for the CDR3: TGCAGTGCTCCATTAGGGTTGGGAACCGGGGAGCTGTTTTTT. Its translation is CSAPLGLGTGELFF.

Note on this clonotype: At one end the junction does not follow the germline gene, possibly because of a read error. This chain connects TRBV11-2 to TRBJ2-2; D assignment may be TRBD1 or TRBD2 (5 bases each). The CDR3 contains 14 residues. CDR1 is SGHAT and CDR2 is FQNNGV in the germline V gene. The CDR3 sequence: CASSDQARVGALFF. DNA of the CDR3: TGTGCCAGCAGCGATCAAGCACGAGTCGGGGCGCTGTTTTTT.

The sample holds many counts of this clonotype. This rearrangement joins TRBV5-1 to TRBJ2-1; 8 nucleotides agree with TRBD1. Per germline, CDR1 SGHRS and CDR2 YFSETQ. The CDR3 has 15 amino acids. V lost 2 bases, J lost 8 bases, and 9 bases stayed unmatched. CDR3 residues: CASSLQGDGWDEQFF. CDR3 in DNA: TGCGCCAGCAGCTTACAGGGGGACGGATGGGATGAGCAGTTCTTC.

This chain uses TRBV20-1 with TRBJ2-1; TRBD2 aligns across 11 bases. After removal of 0 bases from V and 5 bases from J, the junction contained 6 bases not matched to a gene. CDR1 is DFQATT, CDR2 SNEGSKA, per germline (reference sequence). The CDR3 runs 16 residues. CDR3 in amino acids: CSARDSGGARDNEQFF. CDR3 in DNA: TGCAGTGCTAGAGATAGCGGGGGGGCCCGGGACAATGAGCAGTTCTTC.

This clonotype came up many times. The CDR3 sequence: CASSLDSGRANTGELFF. The CDR3 DNA reads as TGCGCCAGCAGCTTGGATAGCGGGAGGGCCAACACCGGGGAGCTGTTTTTT. The chain links TRBV5-1 to TRBJ2-2, with 11 bases that match TRBD2. The CDR3 totals 17 residues. Germline values: CDR1 SGHRS, CDR2 YFSETQ. With V trimmed by 0 bases and J by 2 bases, 3 bases remained unmatched.

This clonotype came up many times. The chain joins TRBV29-1 to TRBJ2-1, with 10 bases matching TRBD1. Germline CDR1 reads SQVTM; CDR2 reads ANQGSEA. This CDR3 has 13 amino acids. The V gene end was trimmed by 4 bases and the J gene end by 7 bases; junction bases not matched to a gene: 4. In nucleotides, the CDR3 is TGCAGCGTTGGACAGGGGGCGAAAAATGAGCAGTTCTTC. Encoded protein: CSVGQGAKNEQFF.

This clonotype appeared many times. J is TRBJ1-1 and V is TRBV5-1; D ambiguous. Between the trimmed V and J ends, which lost 0 bases and 8 bases, there was a span of 11 bases. CDR3 size: 13 residues. Germline V gene lookup returns CDR1 SGHRS and CDR2 YFSETQ. The CDR3 DNA reads as TGCGCCAGCAGCTTGGCCGGAGAGGCAGAAGCTTTCTTT. Protein: CASSLAGEAEAFF. Drawing the rest from reference TRBV5-1 and TRBJ1-1, the complete variable domain is KAGVTQTPRYLIKTRGQQVTLSCSPISGHRSVSWYQQTPGQGLQFLFEYFSETQRNKGNFPGRFSGRQFSNSRSEMNVSTLELGDSALYLCASSLAGEAEAFFGQGTRLTVV.

This clonotype was observed at least ten times. The chain links TRBV5-1 to TRBJ2-3, with D uncertain. Between the trimmed V and J ends, which lost 0 bases and 1 base, there was a span of 9 bases. CDR1 SGHRS and CDR2 YFSETQ come from the germline V gene. The CDR3 consists of 15 residues. The CDR3 is CASSLVGRGTDTQYF. CDR3 coding DNA: TGCGCCAGCAGCTTGGTAGGAAGGGGCACAGATACGCAGTATTTT.

This clonotype was observed at least ten times. This sequence joins TRBV20-1 and TRBJ2-3; TRBD2 matches 16 bases. Losses at the gene ends were 6 bases for V and 4 bases for J; bases not matched to a gene: 10. The CDR3 spans 17 residues. Per the germline V gene, CDR1 is DFQATT and CDR2 is SNEGSKA (reference sequence). The chain's CDR3 is CSAGTSGRDGGSDTQYF. CDR3 DNA sequence: TGCAGTGCAGGGACTAGCGGGAGGGACGGGGGGTCAGATACGCAGTATTTT.

The table lists this clonotype with many counts. This chain uses TRBV29-1 with TRBJ1-1; 9 positions match TRBD1. Germline V gene data show CDR1 as SQVTM and CDR2 as ANQGSEA. Unmatched junction bases numbered 7, after V lost 8 bases and J lost 6 bases. This CDR3 has 12 amino acids. The CDR3 region is CSMVRDRAEAFF. The CDR3 nucleotides read TGCAGCATGGTCCGGGACAGGGCTGAAGCTTTCTTT.

This clonotype was counted ten times or more. The chain links TRBV12-3 or TRBV12-4 to TRBJ1-1, with D tentatively TRBD1 (5 bases). This CDR3 is 16 amino acids long. V shed 7 bases and J shed 4 bases, with 22 bases lying between them. The CDR3 bases are TGTGCCAGCACCATCTTCGGCGGGGGTCCGCCCACTGAAGCTTTCTTT. Amino acid sequence: CASTIFGGGPPTEAFF.

This clonotype has ten or more counts. The chain is built from TRBV3-1 and TRBJ1-4; unclear D gene. Trimming cost V 3 bases and J 8 bases, with 4 bases left between them. Germline-derived CDR1 and CDR2 are LGHDT and YNNKEL (reference sequence). This CDR3 contains 11 residues. The CDR3 spells CASSQNEKLFF. The CDR3 DNA is TGTGCCAGCAGCCAGAACGAAAAACTGTTTTTT.